A selection of T cell receptor beta chains follows, all from one sample in a study of blood T cell repertoires in COVID-19. The method was immunoSEQ multiplex PCR; TCRdb's version includes in-frame clones alone and lacks a portion of them. The table has more than 45,000 clones, more than 70% seen once; the top ten hold 15% to 20%. The specimen was peripheral blood. Receptor source: a human donor in a cohort sampled during active COVID-19. CDR3s include the opening cysteine and the closing phenylalanine or tryptophan. Each record gives: J gene, V gene, clone size, D gene, CDR3 DNA, CDR3 protein. The D gene is left open where the match is weak. Clone size appears in some rows only: once, few, many, or a class for an expanded clone.

TRBJ2-1,TRBV5-4,-,TRBD2,TGTGCCAGCAGCCTCGGACTAGAGTCCTACAATGAGCAGTTCTTC,CASSLGLESYNEQFF
TRBJ2-7,TRBV9,-,-,TGTGCCAGCAGCCCCCTCGGGACTCAGAGTTTGTCGGGAGAGCAGTACTTC,CASSPLGTQSLSGEQYF
TRBJ2-7,TRBV19,-,-,TGTGCCAGTAGTATAGGACGGGGCTCCTACGAGCAGTACTTC,CASSIGRGSYEQYF
TRBJ2-6,TRBV30,-,-,TGTGCCTGGGAACGAGTTGGGGCCAACGTCCTGACTTTC,CAWERVGANVLTF
TRBJ1-2,TRBV25-1,-,TRBD1,TGTGCCAGCCAAGACAGGGGTATGGATGGCTACACCTTC,CASQDRGMDGYTF
TRBJ2-1,TRBV9,-,-,TGTGCCAGCAGCGTAGGGCCCGGGGTGACCAATGAGCAGTTCTTC,CASSVGPGVTNEQFF
TRBJ2-1,TRBV7-9,-,TRBD1,TGTGCCAGCAGCTTAGAGGCAGGGGGCGATGAGCAGTTCTTC,CASSLEAGGDEQFF
TRBJ2-5,TRBV29-1,few,-,TGCAGCGTTGAGGCAGGGAGGGGGGAGACCCAGTACTTC,CSVEAGRGETQYF
TRBJ2-3,TRBV5-6,-,-,TGTGCCAGCAGCTTGGGGCGGGGACGGCCAGATACGCAGTATTTT,CASSLGRGRPDTQYF
TRBJ2-1,TRBV7-3,-,TRBD2,TGTGCCAGCAGCTTAGGGACTAGGTACAATGAGCAGTTCTTC,CASSLGTRYNEQFF
TRBJ1-5,TRBV2,few,TRBD1,TGTGCCAGCAGTGAACCGACCAAGACAGGGACCGATCAGCCCCAGCATTTT,CASSEPTKTGTDQPQHF
TRBJ2-7,TRBV5-1,-,-,TGCGCCAGCAGCTTAGGAGGGGAAGGCTACGAGCAGTACTTC,CASSLGGEGYEQYF
TRBJ1-5,TRBV7-9,-,TRBD1,TGTGCCAGCAGCTTAGCGGAAGGGGGCTCGGGCAATCAGCCCCAGCATTTT,CASSLAEGGSGNQPQHF
TRBJ1-5,TRBV10-3,-,-,TGTGCCATCAGTAACAGGGACGGCAATCAGCCCCAGCATTTT,CAISNRDGNQPQHF
TRBJ1-2,TRBV4-1,-,-,TGCGCCAGCAGCCAAGATTCCCCTGCAGGGTGGAATGGCTACACCTTC,CASSQDSPAGWNGYTF
TRBJ2-2,TRBV12-3/TRBV12-4,-,-,TGTGCCACCGTACGGTTCGGGGAGCTGTTTTTT,CATVRFGELFF
TRBJ2-3,TRBV6-5,-,-,TGTGCCAGCACCCTCCGGGGGAGCGGGACAGATACGCAGTATTTT,CASTLRGSGTDTQYF
TRBJ1-5,TRBV6-5,-,-,TGTGCCAGCAGCCGGGGGACTCGCAATCAGCCCCAGCATTTT,CASSRGTRNQPQHF
TRBJ1-5,TRBV2,-,-,TGTGCCAGCAGTAGAGACAGGAAGAATCAGCCCCAGCATTTT,CASSRDRKNQPQHF
TRBJ2-3,TRBV18,-,TRBD2,TGTGCCAGCTCACCAAGCGGGGAGATCACAGATACGCAGTATTTT,CASSPSGEITDTQYF
TRBJ2-5,TRBV5-1,-,-,TGCGCCAGCAGCCCACGCCCTCGGGGGTCGACCCAAGAGACCCAGTACTTC,CASSPRPRGSTQETQYF
TRBJ1-5,TRBV12-5,-,-,TGTGCTAGTGGTTTGCAGGCGCTGAATCAGCCCCAGCATTTT,CASGLQALNQPQHF
TRBJ2-5,TRBV7-9,once,-,TGTGCCAGCAGCTTAGCCCGGGGTGGACTGGAGGAGACCCAGTACTTC,CASSLARGGLEETQYF
TRBJ2-1,TRBV9,once,-,TGTGCCAGCAGCGTAGGCGGGGCTAGCAATGAGCAGTTCTTC,CASSVGGASNEQFF
TRBJ1-1,TRBV24-1,-,-,TGTGCCACCAGTGATTTTTACGGACACGGCTGGGCTTTCTTT,CATSDFYGHGWAFF
TRBJ2-7,TRBV6-2/TRBV6-3,-,-,TGTGCCAGCAGTTACTCGAGGCAGGGTGGCCATGTTTCCTACGAGCAGTACTTC,CASSYSRQGGHVSYEQYF